These T cell receptor beta chains were read from a single sample in a study of cytomegalovirus exposure and HLA in healthy donors. Repertoires were generated with immunoSEQ multiplex PCR, while TCRdb's copy carries only in-frame clones and drops some. The sample lists under 200,000 clones, approximately 62% occurring once. Sample: PBMCs. The receptor set was obtained from a man aged 45-65 years in good health and CMV-seronegative. Both conserved end residues are part of each CDR3. D genes are given only for firm matches. Size is omitted from some rows. Given values are once, few, many or a class for expanded clones.

V gene: TRBV7-9; D gene: -; J gene: TRBJ1-2; clone size: few; CDR3 protein: CASSLLTGTPNYGYTF; CDR3 DNA: TGTGCCAGCAGCTTACTTACAGGGACCCCTAACTATGGCTACACCTTC
V gene: TRBV5-1; D gene: TRBD2; J gene: TRBJ2-7; clone size: -; CDR3 protein: CASSLSGGGGYEQYF; CDR3 DNA: TGCGCCAGCAGCTTGAGCGGGGGGGGTGGGTACGAGCAGTACTTC
V gene: TRBV19; D gene: TRBD2; J gene: TRBJ2-6; clone size: few; CDR3 protein: CASSIGVSGGPALSGANVLTF; CDR3 DNA: TGTGCCAGTAGTATAGGGGTTAGCGGGGGGCCCGCCCTCTCTGGGGCCAACGTCCTGACTTTC
V gene: TRBV29-1; D gene: -; J gene: TRBJ2-3; clone size: -; CDR3 protein: CSVTPSSTDTQYF; CDR3 DNA: TGCAGCGTCACTCCCTCTAGCACAGATACGCAGTATTTT
V gene: TRBV29-1; D gene: -; J gene: TRBJ2-7; clone size: -; CDR3 protein: CSVETGGSYEQYF; CDR3 DNA: TGCAGCGTTGAAACGGGGGGCAGCTACGAGCAGTACTTC
V gene: TRBV6-5; D gene: TRBD1; J gene: TRBJ2-7; clone size: -; CDR3 protein: CASSYETGGAGEQYF; CDR3 DNA: TGTGCCAGCAGTTACGAGACAGGGGGCGCGGGCGAGCAGTACTTC
V gene: TRBV28; D gene: -; J gene: TRBJ1-2; clone size: -; CDR3 protein: CASQTAETNYGYTF; CDR3 DNA: TGTGCCAGCCAAACAGCCGAGACTAACTATGGCTACACCTTC
V gene: TRBV29-1; D gene: TRBD1; J gene: TRBJ1-3; clone size: -; CDR3 protein: CSVGTGRTGNTIYF; CDR3 DNA: TGCAGCGTCGGGACAGGGAGAACTGGAAACACCATATATTTT
V gene: TRBV5-1; D gene: TRBD1; J gene: TRBJ1-2; clone size: -; CDR3 protein: CASSPMDRVGGYTF; CDR3 DNA: TGCGCCAGCAGCCCTATGGACAGGGTGGGGGGCTACACCTTC
V gene: TRBV5-6; D gene: TRBD1; J gene: TRBJ1-3; clone size: few; CDR3 protein: CASSPGTGFGNTIYF; CDR3 DNA: TGTGCCAGCAGCCCTGGGACAGGGTTTGGAAACACCATATATTTT
V gene: TRBV18; D gene: TRBD1; J gene: TRBJ2-7; clone size: -; CDR3 protein: CASSPDRVTYEQYF; CDR3 DNA: TGTGCCAGCTCCCCGGACAGGGTCACCTACGAGCAGTACTTC
V gene: TRBV15; D gene: TRBD2; J gene: TRBJ2-3; clone size: -; CDR3 protein: CATSTSGGNTQYF; CDR3 DNA: TGTGCCACCTCAACTAGCGGGGGTAATACGCAGTATTTT
V gene: TRBV7-9; D gene: -; J gene: TRBJ1-1; clone size: -; CDR3 protein: CASSLVQAPEAFF; CDR3 DNA: TGTGCCAGCAGCTTAGTTCAGGCCCCTGAAGCTTTCTTT
V gene: TRBV7-9; D gene: TRBD2; J gene: TRBJ2-1; clone size: -; CDR3 protein: CASSLDRLAGVDEQFF; CDR3 DNA: TGTGCCAGCAGCTTAGATCGACTAGCGGGGGTCGATGAGCAGTTCTTC
V gene: TRBV19; D gene: -; J gene: TRBJ1-2; clone size: few; CDR3 protein: CASRYVRQHPNYGYTF; CDR3 DNA: TGTGCCAGTAGATACGTGAGACAGCATCCTAACTATGGCTACACCTTC
V gene: TRBV5-4; D gene: TRBD2; J gene: TRBJ2-3; clone size: -; CDR3 protein: CASTSLSGVADTQYF; CDR3 DNA: TGTGCCAGCACCTCACTTAGCGGGGTGGCAGATACGCAGTATTTT
V gene: TRBV14; D gene: -; J gene: TRBJ2-3; clone size: few; CDR3 protein: CASSQVNLGTDTQYF; CDR3 DNA: TGTGCCAGCAGCCAAGTAAATCTCGGCACAGATACGCAGTATTTT
V gene: TRBV18; D gene: TRBD1; J gene: TRBJ2-7; clone size: -; CDR3 protein: CASSPTRTGGGEQYF; CDR3 DNA: TGTGCCAGCTCTCCTACACGGACAGGGGGGGGCGAGCAGTACTTC
V gene: TRBV27; D gene: TRBD1; J gene: TRBJ1-2; clone size: -; CDR3 protein: CASSSPGQANYGYTF; CDR3 DNA: TGTGCCAGCAGTTCCCCGGGACAGGCTAACTATGGCTACACCTTC
V gene: TRBV6-1; D gene: TRBD2; J gene: TRBJ2-5; clone size: few; CDR3 protein: CASGGTSGGETQYF; CDR3 DNA: TGTGCCAGCGGCGGGACTAGCGGGGGGGAGACCCAGTACTTC
V gene: TRBV5-1; D gene: TRBD2; J gene: TRBJ2-7; clone size: -; CDR3 protein: CASSLEVRGGSYEQYF; CDR3 DNA: TGCGCCAGCAGCTTGGAGGTGCGGGGGGGCTCCTACGAGCAGTACTTC
V gene: TRBV5-4; D gene: TRBD2; J gene: TRBJ2-5; clone size: -; CDR3 protein: CASSVIGLAGGLEAQYF; CDR3 DNA: TGTGCCAGCAGCGTAATCGGACTAGCGGGGGGGCTGGAGGCCCAGTACTTC